This T cell receptor (beta chain) derives from a study of blood T cell repertoires in COVID-19. Study details: The United States, Italy and Spain supplied acute and convalescent COVID-19 samples. Sources were T cells, B-cell-depleted T cells, or PBMCs; the material itself was cDNA or gDNA.

The CDR3 totals 17 residues. V gave up 1 base and J gave up 9 bases; unmatched junction bases: 11. Germline lookup yields CDR1 LNHDA and CDR2 SQIVND (reference sequence). Original methodology: Estimates of nucleated cell counts were drawn from the amplification of reference gene primers. Some clones are missing from TCRdb's copy, which holds only in-frame ones; the method was immunoSEQ multiplex PCR. V and J calls and clone size are those listed in that table; D and trimming were worked out from the DNA. The repertoire holds 200,000 to 300,000 clones, with approximately 90% as singletons. The material sequenced was peripheral blood. This chain connects TRBV19 to TRBJ1-6; TRBD1 matches 8 bases. This sequence originates from a woman in her thirties or forties with acute or convalescent COVID-19. In DNA form, the CDR3 reads TGTGCCAGTAGTATAGGGCTTCTGGACAGGGATCGTTCACCCCTCCACTTT. This gives the protein CASSIGLLDRDRSPLHF.